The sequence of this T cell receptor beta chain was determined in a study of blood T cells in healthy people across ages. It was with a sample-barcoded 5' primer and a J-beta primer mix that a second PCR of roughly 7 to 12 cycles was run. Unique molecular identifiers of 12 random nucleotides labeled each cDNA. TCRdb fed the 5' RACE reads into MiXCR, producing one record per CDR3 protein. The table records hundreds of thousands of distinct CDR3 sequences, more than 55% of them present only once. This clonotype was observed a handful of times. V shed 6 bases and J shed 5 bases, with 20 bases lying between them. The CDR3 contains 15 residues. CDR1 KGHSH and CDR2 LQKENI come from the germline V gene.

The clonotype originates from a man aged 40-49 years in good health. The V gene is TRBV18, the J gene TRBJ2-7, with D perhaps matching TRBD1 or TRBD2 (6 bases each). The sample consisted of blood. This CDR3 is CASSTIPGARDEQYF. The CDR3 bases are TGTGCCAGCTCCACCATCCCGGGGGCACGAGACGAGCAGTACTTC.